This T cell receptor beta chain was documented in a study of metastatic and nonmetastatic thyroid tumors. Study-wide context: The comparison covered peripheral blood and tumor or nodule tissue in malignant and benign thyroid patients.

This clone was counted between two and nine times. Its antigen remains unidentified. No treatment of any kind had been given to any patient before thyroid surgery. TCRdb re-clonotyped the PCR reads through MiXCR. This table holds some 45,000 clones, roughly 15% found once. CDR1 is MNHNS, CDR2 SASEGT, per germline. The ends were cut back, 10 bases at V and 2 bases at J, with 8 bases in the middle. The CDR3 consists of 11 residues. Study conclusions and caveats: Benign nodules reportedly had significantly lower TCR beta diversity than malignant thyroid tumors in blood and tumor.

The source is a female donor with papillary thyroid cancer or a benign thyroid nodule (not recorded which). Some clones in this sample may be carry-over from other donors' samples. Sequencing was done on a sample of blood. V usage is TRBV6-1 and J usage is TRBJ1-2; D not certain. CDR3 in amino acids: CAIAGNYGYTF. The CDR3 bases are TGTGCCATCGCGGGGAACTATGGCTACACCTTC.